The T cell receptor beta chain under discussion was sequenced for a study of beta chain features in type 1 diabetes. Study overall: Similarity in age, gender and cell yields was seen between patients and healthy donors.

Worth noting for this clone: Its antigen is not known.

Expressed TCRB transcripts were sequenced because the isolated RNA had all been reverse transcribed beforehand. The protocol was immunoSEQ multiplex PCR, while the TCRdb copy is restricted to in-frame clones and leaves out a portion. The profile shows 450,000 to 550,000 clones, 30% of them singletons. Study findings and constraints: Shorter TCRB CDR3s, moderately but significantly so, marked every one of the four CD4+ subsets in Type 1 diabetes patients. Individuals with type 1 diabetes displayed fewer insertions and more deletions at VDJ junctions.

Deletions cut 5 bases from V and 2 bases from J, with 13 bases between. This CDR3 contains 14 residues. Germline V CDR1 and CDR2: MDHEN, SYDVKM. The receptor was derived from a man in his late teens or twenties in good health. J is TRBJ2-7 and V is TRBV28, with D possibly being TRBD1 (6 bases). What was sequenced was naive CD4+ T cells from blood. CDR3 bases: TGTGCCAGCAGTATACTGACAGGACCCTACGAGCAGTACTTC. This gives the protein CASSILTGPYEQYF.